This paragraph reports one TCR beta chain. The source of the sample is a study of shared clonotypes between healthy human individuals. As defined, naive CD8 cells were CD45RO-negative and positively selected for CCR7, with terminally differentiated effector memory CD45RA+ cells excluded. TCRdb's copy holds only in-frame clones and misses some; the assay was immunoSEQ multiplex PCR. The sample includes about 680,000 clones, about 91% of them seen just once. CDR3 length: 15 amino acids. Trimming removed 4 bases from V and 5 bases from J, with 15 bases in between. Germline CDR1 is SEHNR and CDR2 is FQNEAQ (reference sequence).

The sequenced material came from naive CD8+ T cells sorted from blood. This sequence originates from a man younger than 45 in good health. The chain combines TRBV7-9 with TRBJ2-1; tentatively, D is TRBD1 (6 bases). The CDR3 spells CASSSTLDRNNEQFF. CDR3 nucleotide sequence: TGTGCCAGCAGCTCCACCCTCGACAGGAACAATGAGCAGTTCTTC.